The rows below give T cell receptor beta chains drawn from one sample of a study of blood T cell repertoires in COVID-19. Clones were read by immunoSEQ multiplex PCR, and TCRdb kept only the in-frame ones, dropping some. The sample carries approximately 82,000 clones, about 82% recorded once. Sequenced material: peripheral blood. The receptors were sampled from a woman between 65 and 79 years old with active or convalescent COVID-19. The CDR3 runs from the conserved cysteine through the conserved F or W. A D gene is named only where the DNA matches it firmly. Size tells how often a clone was seen (once, few, many) or the class of an expanded clone, and some rows leave it out.

TRBJ1-2 NA TRBV7-8 TRBD1 14 CASSMGQGGSGYTF TGTGCCAGCAGCATGGGACAGGGAGGCTCTGGCTACACCTTC
TRBJ1-2 NA TRBV7-2 TRBD1 17 CASSVPALQGAEGGYTF TGTGCCAGCAGCGTCCCGGCACTACAGGGGGCCGAAGGTGGCTACACCTTC
TRBJ1-5 NA TRBV28 NA 19 CASRDRDYILPRGNQPQHF TGTGCCAGCAGGGACCGGGACTACATTCTCCCGAGGGGCAATCAGCCCCAGCATTTT
TRBJ1-1 NA TRBV18 NA 13 CASGGGGTTEAFF TGTGCCAGCGGGGGCGGGGGCACCACTGAAGCTTTCTTT
TRBJ1-1 NA TRBV6-5 NA 15 CASSYSRGKGTEAFF TGTGCCAGCAGTTACTCTAGGGGCAAGGGCACTGAAGCTTTCTTT
TRBJ1-3 few TRBV5-1 TRBD1 16 CASSLGAGGAGNTIYF TGCGCCAGCAGCTTGGGGGCAGGGGGCGCCGGAAACACCATATATTTT
TRBJ1-6 NA TRBV6-1 NA 16 CASSETPQGYNSPLHF TGTGCCAGCAGTGAAACCCCACAGGGCTATAATTCACCCCTCCACTTT
TRBJ1-5 few TRBV7-2 TRBD1 15 CASSSSDRGDQPQHF TGTGCCAGCAGCTCCTCGGACAGGGGAGACCAGCCCCAGCATTTT
TRBJ1-1 NA TRBV19 TRBD1 16 CASSLTIGTGLDKAFF TGTGCCAGTAGTCTCACGATCGGGACAGGCCTTGATAAAGCTTTCTTT
TRBJ1-1 NA TRBV7-2 TRBD1 14 CASKQQGLNTEAFF TGTGCCAGCAAGCAACAGGGGTTGAACACTGAAGCTTTCTTT
TRBJ1-2 few TRBV7-9 NA 14 CASSLAISGNGYTF TGTGCCAGCAGCTTAGCGATCTCAGGGAATGGCTACACCTTC
TRBJ2-5 NA TRBV2 NA 14 CASSAEEGLETQYF TGTGCCAGCAGCGCCGAGGAGGGGTTAGAGACCCAGTACTTC
TRBJ1-1 few TRBV18 NA 18 CASSPVIPRQVGDTEAFF TGTGCCAGCTCACCAGTGATTCCGAGACAGGTGGGGGACACTGAAGCTTTCTTT
TRBJ1-3 once TRBV7-2 NA 16 CASSLARSGSGNTIYF TGTGCCAGCAGCTTAGCTCGTTCGGGGTCTGGAAACACCATATATTTT
TRBJ1-2 NA TRBV10-3 NA 13 CAISEDRDISYTF TGTGCCATCAGTGAAGACCGGGACATCAGCTACACCTTC
TRBJ2-7 NA TRBV19 NA 13 CASSTRGPYEQYF TGTGCCAGTAGTACCCGAGGCCCCTACGAGCAGTACTTC
TRBJ2-1 NA TRBV7-8 TRBD2 16 CASSYTTGTRDHEQFF TGTGCCAGCAGCTACACCACCGGGACTAGGGACCATGAGCAGTTCTTC
TRBJ1-6 few TRBV11-2 NA 12 CASSPEVSPLHF TGTGCCAGCAGCCCAGAAGTGTCACCCCTCCACTTT
TRBJ1-2 NA TRBV19 NA 18 CASSIVGGPSNSNYGYTF TGTGCCAGTAGTATCGTCGGGGGACCTTCAAACTCTAACTATGGCTACACCTTC
TRBJ2-7 NA TRBV9 TRBD2 15 CASSPSGGSSYEQYF TGTGCCAGCAGCCCTAGCGGGGGGAGCTCCTACGAGCAGTACTTC
TRBJ1-4 NA TRBV7-2 NA 14 CASSLQSTNEKLFF TGTGCCAGCAGCTTACAGTCAACTAATGAAAAACTGTTTTTT
TRBJ1-1 once TRBV6-5 TRBD1 13 CASTGTGPEGAFF TGTGCCAGCACCGGGACAGGGCCTGAGGGAGCTTTCTTT
TRBJ1-1 NA TRBV18 TRBD1 14 CASSPGQGNTEAFF TGTGCCAGCTCACCGGGACAGGGGAACACTGAAGCTTTCTTT
TRBJ2-5 NA TRBV2 TRBD2 16 CASSERVAGGQETQYF TGTGCCAGCAGTGAACGGGTAGCGGGGGGCCAAGAGACCCAGTACTTC
TRBJ2-3 NA TRBV2 NA 11 CASSEEDTQYF TGTGCCAGCAGTGAGGAGGATACGCAGTATTTT
TRBJ1-4 NA TRBV6-5 NA 15 CASSRSGGRGEKLFF TGTGCCAGCAGCCGCAGCGGGGGGCGGGGGGAAAAACTGTTTTTT
TRBJ1-3 NA TRBV4-2 TRBD1 18 CASSRKQGILGEGNTIYF TGTGCCAGCAGCCGGAAACAGGGGATATTGGGCGAAGGAAACACCATATATTTT
TRBJ2-1 once TRBV6-2/TRBV6-3 NA 14 CASSYYGAGNEQFF TGTGCCAGCAGTTACTACGGTGCGGGCAATGAGCAGTTCTTC
TRBJ2-7 few TRBV7-2 NA 17 CASSLSGGGAPRYEQYF TGTGCCAGCAGCTTATCTGGCGGCGGGGCTCCTCGTTACGAGCAGTACTTC
TRBJ2-3 NA TRBV18 TRBD1 15 CASSRGRQGYPTQYF TGTGCCAGCTCCAGGGGGAGACAGGGGTACCCTACGCAGTATTTT
TRBJ2-1 NA TRBV29-1 TRBD1 13 CSTGTGGYNEQFF TGCAGCACTGGGACAGGGGGCTACAATGAGCAGTTCTTC
TRBJ1-2 NA TRBV5-4 TRBD1 16 CASSSFSTGGFYGYTF TGTGCCAGCAGCTCTTTCTCGACAGGGGGCTTCTATGGCTACACCTTC